Listed below are T cell receptor beta chains from one sample, sequenced in a study of blood T cell repertoires in COVID-19. Repertoires were generated with immunoSEQ multiplex PCR, while TCRdb's copy carries only in-frame clones and drops some. The sample has hundreds of thousands of clones; roughly nine tenths are singletons. Specimen: peripheral blood. The receptors come from a woman aged 18-29 years who had recovered from COVID-19. Each CDR3 is given with its conserved first and last residue. The D gene is left open where the match is weak. Size values are once, few and many counts, or a class for expanded clones, and some rows have none.

V gene: TRBV5-1; clone size: -; D gene: TRBD2; J gene: TRBJ2-7; CDR3 protein: CASSLPETSGSYEQYF; CDR3 DNA: TGCGCCAGCAGCTTGCCCGAAACTAGCGGGAGTTACGAGCAGTACTTC
V gene: TRBV13; clone size: -; D gene: TRBD1; J gene: TRBJ2-5; CDR3 protein: CASSLGSGTGVLQETQYF; CDR3 DNA: TGTGCCAGCAGCTTAGGCTCCGGGACAGGGGTTCTCCAAGAGACCCAGTACTTC
V gene: TRBV12-3/TRBV12-4; clone size: -; D gene: -; J gene: TRBJ1-1; CDR3 protein: CASSLKLVRKAFF; CDR3 DNA: TGTGCCAGCAGTTTGAAGTTAGTTCGCAAAGCTTTCTTT
V gene: TRBV7-2; clone size: -; D gene: TRBD1; J gene: TRBJ1-1; CDR3 protein: CASSSQGAWTEAFF; CDR3 DNA: TGTGCCAGCAGCTCCCAGGGGGCTTGGACTGAAGCTTTCTTT
V gene: TRBV19; clone size: -; D gene: -; J gene: TRBJ1-1; CDR3 protein: CASSMRNMNTEAFF; CDR3 DNA: TGTGCCAGTAGTATGCGGAACATGAACACTGAAGCTTTCTTT
V gene: TRBV5-5; clone size: -; D gene: -; J gene: TRBJ1-5; CDR3 protein: CASSWGGHHSNQPQHF; CDR3 DNA: TGTGCCAGCAGCTGGGGGGGACACCATAGCAATCAGCCCCAGCATTTT
V gene: TRBV10-1; clone size: -; D gene: TRBD2; J gene: TRBJ2-1; CDR3 protein: CASSELGREGPYNEQFF; CDR3 DNA: TGCGCCAGCAGTGAGTTAGGCAGGGAGGGGCCTTACAATGAGCAGTTCTTC
V gene: TRBV7-9; clone size: -; D gene: -; J gene: TRBJ2-1; CDR3 protein: CASSIPRNSYNEQFF; CDR3 DNA: TGTGCCAGCAGTATCCCACGAAACAGTTACAATGAGCAGTTCTTC
V gene: TRBV5-5; clone size: -; D gene: -; J gene: TRBJ1-1; CDR3 protein: CASSPNPDSTMNTEAFF; CDR3 DNA: TGTGCCAGCAGCCCTAACCCGGACAGTACTATGAACACTGAAGCTTTCTTT
V gene: TRBV5-8; clone size: -; D gene: TRBD1; J gene: TRBJ2-5; CDR3 protein: CASSLGDRARETQYF; CDR3 DNA: TGTGCCAGCAGCTTGGGGGACAGGGCTAGGGAGACCCAGTACTTC
V gene: TRBV25-1; clone size: -; D gene: TRBD2; J gene: TRBJ2-7; CDR3 protein: CASSVPGLAGIVEQYF; CDR3 DNA: TGTGCCAGCAGTGTGCCGGGACTAGCGGGGATCGTCGAGCAGTACTTC
V gene: TRBV23-1; clone size: -; D gene: -; J gene: TRBJ1-5; CDR3 protein: CASPGTQNQPQHF; CDR3 DNA: TGCGCCAGCCCCGGGACACAAAATCAGCCCCAGCATTTT
V gene: TRBV6-4; clone size: -; D gene: -; J gene: TRBJ2-3; CDR3 protein: CASSVSHLPTEISDTQYF; CDR3 DNA: TGTGCCAGCAGTGTTTCTCATCTCCCCACCGAGATATCAGATACGCAGTATTTT
V gene: TRBV29-1; clone size: -; D gene: TRBD1; J gene: TRBJ2-1; CDR3 protein: CSVAGTGGINEQFF; CDR3 DNA: TGCAGCGTTGCCGGGACAGGGGGTATCAATGAGCAGTTCTTC
V gene: TRBV6-5; clone size: -; D gene: TRBD2; J gene: TRBJ2-7; CDR3 protein: CASSYLAGVDYEQYF; CDR3 DNA: TGTGCCAGCAGTTACTTAGCGGGAGTCGACTACGAGCAGTACTTC
V gene: TRBV11-3; clone size: -; D gene: -; J gene: TRBJ2-1; CDR3 protein: CASSLDRASAYNEQFF; CDR3 DNA: TGTGCCAGCAGCTTAGATCGCGCTAGCGCCTACAATGAGCAGTTCTTC
V gene: TRBV24-1; clone size: -; D gene: TRBD2; J gene: TRBJ2-1; CDR3 protein: CATSPLSGGTYDEQFF; CDR3 DNA: TGTGCCACCAGTCCCCTTAGCGGGGGGACTTATGATGAGCAGTTCTTC
V gene: TRBV7-6; clone size: -; D gene: -; J gene: TRBJ1-5; CDR3 protein: CASSLQGSQPQHF; CDR3 DNA: TGTGCCAGCAGCTTACAGGGGAGTCAGCCCCAGCATTTT
V gene: TRBV5-4; clone size: -; D gene: -; J gene: TRBJ1-2; CDR3 protein: CASSPGRTHYGYTF; CDR3 DNA: TGTGCCAGCAGCCCCGGACGGACTCACTATGGCTACACCTTC
V gene: TRBV6-2/TRBV6-3; clone size: -; D gene: -; J gene: TRBJ2-1; CDR3 protein: CASSYESYNEQFF; CDR3 DNA: TGTGCCAGCAGTTACGAGTCCTACAATGAGCAGTTCTTC
V gene: TRBV5-6; clone size: -; D gene: -; J gene: TRBJ2-7; CDR3 protein: CASSLRLGGDEQYF; CDR3 DNA: TGTGCCAGCAGCTTGAGGTTAGGGGGAGACGAGCAGTACTTC
V gene: TRBV12-2; clone size: -; D gene: -; J gene: TRBJ2-7; CDR3 protein: CASRLASLAYEQYF; CDR3 DNA: TGTGCAAGTCGCTTAGCGTCACTAGCTTACGAGCAGTACTTC
V gene: TRBV6-2/TRBV6-3; clone size: few; D gene: -; J gene: TRBJ1-1; CDR3 protein: CASSTGNTEAFF; CDR3 DNA: TGTGCCAGCAGTACAGGGAACACTGAAGCTTTCTTT
V gene: TRBV29-1; clone size: few; D gene: -; J gene: TRBJ1-5; CDR3 protein: CSAGGESQPQHF; CDR3 DNA: TGCAGCGCCGGCGGAGAGTCTCAGCCCCAGCATTTT
V gene: TRBV6-1; clone size: few; D gene: -; J gene: TRBJ2-3; CDR3 protein: CASSVGGDRFADTQYF; CDR3 DNA: TGTGCCAGCAGTGTGGGGGGGGACAGGTTCGCAGATACGCAGTATTTT
V gene: TRBV4-3; clone size: -; D gene: -; J gene: TRBJ2-1; CDR3 protein: CASSLTRGLNEQFF; CDR3 DNA: TGCGCCAGCAGCCTAACCAGGGGCCTTAATGAGCAGTTCTTC
V gene: TRBV6-5; clone size: -; D gene: -; J gene: TRBJ1-1; CDR3 protein: CADQAGTEAFF; CDR3 DNA: TGTGCCGATCAGGCTGGGACTGAAGCTTTCTTT
V gene: TRBV7-2; clone size: -; D gene: -; J gene: TRBJ2-1; CDR3 protein: CASSLISDEQFF; CDR3 DNA: TGTGCCAGCAGCTTAATCTCCGATGAGCAGTTCTTC
V gene: TRBV15; clone size: -; D gene: -; J gene: TRBJ2-1; CDR3 protein: CATSRDSGASYNEQFF; CDR3 DNA: TGTGCCACCAGCAGAGATTCAGGGGCTTCCTACAATGAGCAGTTCTTC
V gene: TRBV11-2; clone size: -; D gene: -; J gene: TRBJ2-1; CDR3 protein: CASSEDANPYNEQFF; CDR3 DNA: TGTGCCAGCAGCGAGGATGCTAACCCATACAATGAGCAGTTCTTC
V gene: TRBV28; clone size: -; D gene: -; J gene: TRBJ1-3; CDR3 protein: CASRTGTSGNTIYF; CDR3 DNA: TGTGCCAGCAGAACAGGGACCTCTGGAAACACCATATATTTT
V gene: TRBV9; clone size: -; D gene: -; J gene: TRBJ2-1; CDR3 protein: CASSVGGDSFNEQFF; CDR3 DNA: TGTGCCAGCAGCGTAGGGGGGGACTCCTTTAATGAGCAGTTCTTC
V gene: TRBV4-3; clone size: -; D gene: -; J gene: TRBJ2-1; CDR3 protein: CASSQGTYNEQFF; CDR3 DNA: TGCGCCAGCAGCCAAGGTACATACAATGAGCAGTTCTTC
V gene: TRBV27; clone size: -; D gene: -; J gene: TRBJ2-1; CDR3 protein: CASSGGAYEQFF; CDR3 DNA: TGTGCCAGCAGTGGGGGGGCGTATGAGCAGTTCTTC
V gene: TRBV19; clone size: -; D gene: TRBD1; J gene: TRBJ1-5; CDR3 protein: CASRTGGRHQPQHF; CDR3 DNA: TGTGCCAGTAGGACAGGGGGTAGGCATCAGCCCCAGCATTTT
V gene: TRBV4-2; clone size: -; D gene: TRBD2; J gene: TRBJ2-3; CDR3 protein: CASSQDGALAGGPDTQYF; CDR3 DNA: TGTGCCAGCAGCCAAGATGGAGCTTTAGCGGGAGGACCAGATACGCAGTATTTT
V gene: TRBV30; clone size: -; D gene: TRBD2; J gene: TRBJ2-3; CDR3 protein: CAWSWVAGRDTQYF; CDR3 DNA: TGTGCCTGGAGTTGGGTAGCGGGAAGGGATACGCAGTATTTT
V gene: TRBV28; clone size: -; D gene: TRBD2; J gene: TRBJ2-1; CDR3 protein: CASNMREGQFF; CDR3 DNA: TGTGCCAGCAACATGCGGGAGGGACAGTTCTTC
V gene: TRBV7-9; clone size: -; D gene: -; J gene: TRBJ1-1; CDR3 protein: CASSHNLGPRTRGDTEAFF; CDR3 DNA: TGTGCCAGCAGCCACAACCTCGGCCCCCGGACACGGGGGGACACTGAAGCTTTCTTT
V gene: TRBV5-6; clone size: -; D gene: -; J gene: TRBJ2-3; CDR3 protein: CASSLLTTQVTDTQYF; CDR3 DNA: TGTGCCAGCAGCTTGTTGACTACCCAGGTCACAGATACGCAGTATTTT
V gene: TRBV18; clone size: -; D gene: TRBD2; J gene: TRBJ2-5; CDR3 protein: CASSQLAGTQETQYF; CDR3 DNA: TGTGCCAGCTCCCAACTAGCGGGCACCCAAGAGACCCAGTACTTC
V gene: TRBV11-2; clone size: -; D gene: -; J gene: TRBJ2-2; CDR3 protein: CASSLTGTNTGELFF; CDR3 DNA: TGTGCCAGCAGCTTAACAGGGACGAACACCGGGGAGCTGTTTTTT
V gene: TRBV27; clone size: -; D gene: TRBD2; J gene: TRBJ2-1; CDR3 protein: CASSLRGPRGIWTSGSNEQFF; CDR3 DNA: TGTGCCAGCAGTTTAAGGGGGCCAAGGGGAATATGGACTAGCGGGAGCAATGAGCAGTTCTTC
V gene: TRBV30; clone size: -; D gene: TRBD1; J gene: TRBJ1-1; CDR3 protein: CAWSVRGTGAEAFF; CDR3 DNA: TGTGCCTGGAGTGTAAGGGGGACAGGGGCTGAAGCTTTCTTT
V gene: TRBV5-5; clone size: -; D gene: TRBD1; J gene: TRBJ2-3; CDR3 protein: CASTKTGAITDTQYF; CDR3 DNA: TGTGCCAGCACCAAAACAGGGGCCATCACAGATACGCAGTATTTT
V gene: TRBV11-2; clone size: -; D gene: TRBD2; J gene: TRBJ2-3; CDR3 protein: CASSLEIVAGDTDTQYF; CDR3 DNA: TGTGCCAGCAGCTTAGAGATTGTAGCGGGAGATACAGATACGCAGTATTTT
V gene: TRBV7-2; clone size: -; D gene: TRBD2; J gene: TRBJ2-1; CDR3 protein: CASSSSSGTSGYNEQFF; CDR3 DNA: TGTGCCAGCAGCTCAAGTTCCGGGACTAGCGGATACAATGAGCAGTTCTTC
V gene: TRBV6-5; clone size: -; D gene: -; J gene: TRBJ1-6; CDR3 protein: CASSYSNRVKSPLHF; CDR3 DNA: TGTGCCAGTAGTTACTCGAACAGGGTGAAGTCACCCCTCCACTTT
V gene: TRBV12-3/TRBV12-4; clone size: few; D gene: TRBD1; J gene: TRBJ2-7; CDR3 protein: CASTGQGYEQYF; CDR3 DNA: TGTGCCAGCACCGGACAGGGCTACGAGCAGTACTTC
V gene: TRBV4-1; clone size: -; D gene: TRBD2; J gene: TRBJ2-3; CDR3 protein: CASSVAGGTDTQYF; CDR3 DNA: TGCGCCAGCAGCGTGGCGGGAGGGACAGATACGCAGTATTTT
V gene: TRBV20-1; clone size: once; D gene: TRBD2; J gene: TRBJ2-2; CDR3 protein: CSASLGGRDTGELFF; CDR3 DNA: TGCAGTGCTAGTCTGGGCGGGAGGGACACCGGGGAGCTGTTTTTT
V gene: TRBV6-1; clone size: -; D gene: -; J gene: TRBJ1-5; CDR3 protein: CASSEAKGSNQPQHF; CDR3 DNA: TGTGCCAGCAGTGAAGCGAAGGGGAGCAATCAGCCCCAGCATTTT
V gene: TRBV9; clone size: -; D gene: TRBD2; J gene: TRBJ2-5; CDR3 protein: CASSVGLAGLETQYF; CDR3 DNA: TGTGCCAGCAGCGTAGGGCTAGCGGGATTGGAGACCCAGTACTTC
V gene: TRBV9; clone size: -; D gene: TRBD1; J gene: TRBJ1-1; CDR3 protein: CASSVSRQGGTEAFF; CDR3 DNA: TGTGCCAGCAGCGTATCCCGACAGGGAGGAACTGAAGCTTTCTTT
V gene: TRBV7-6; clone size: -; D gene: -; J gene: TRBJ1-4; CDR3 protein: CASSPMDSNEKLFF; CDR3 DNA: TGTGCCAGCAGCCCTATGGACAGTAATGAAAAACTGTTTTTT
V gene: TRBV11-1; clone size: -; D gene: -; J gene: TRBJ2-3; CDR3 protein: CASSTHGGDTQYF; CDR3 DNA: TGTGCCAGCAGCACCCACGGAGGGGATACGCAGTATTTT